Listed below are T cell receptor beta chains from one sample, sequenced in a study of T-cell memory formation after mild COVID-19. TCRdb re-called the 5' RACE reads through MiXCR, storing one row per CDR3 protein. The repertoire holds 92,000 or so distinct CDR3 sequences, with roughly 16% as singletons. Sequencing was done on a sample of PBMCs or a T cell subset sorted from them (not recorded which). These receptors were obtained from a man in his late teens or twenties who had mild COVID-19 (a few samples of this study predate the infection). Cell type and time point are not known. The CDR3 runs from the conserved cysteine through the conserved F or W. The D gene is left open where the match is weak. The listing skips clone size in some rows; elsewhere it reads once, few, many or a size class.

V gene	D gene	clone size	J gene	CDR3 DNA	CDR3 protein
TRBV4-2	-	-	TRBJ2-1	TGTGCCAGCAGCCAACCTGCAGGGGGGAGTGAGCAGTTCTTC	CASSQPAGGSEQFF
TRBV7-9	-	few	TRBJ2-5	TGTGCCAGCAGCTTAAGGCCGACAGAAATTCAAGAGACCCAGTACTTC	CASSLRPTEIQETQYF
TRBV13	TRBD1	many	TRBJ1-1	TGTGCCAGCAGATGGAAGGGGGCCTTTGACACTGAAGCTTTCTTT	CASRWKGAFDTEAFF
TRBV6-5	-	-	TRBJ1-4	TGTGCCAGCAGCCTCCTCAGCGCGAATGAAAAACTGTTTTTT	CASSLLSANEKLFF
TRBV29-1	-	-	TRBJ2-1	TGCAGCGTTCTGACTAGAGATGCTTTCCACAATGAGCAGTTCTTC	CSVLTRDAFHNEQFF
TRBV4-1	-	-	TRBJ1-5	TGCGCCAGCAGCCACCTTAATCAGCCCCAGCATTTT	CASSHLNQPQHF
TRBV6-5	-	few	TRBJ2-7	TGTGCCAGCAGGGAAGAGACAGGCCTCCTAGGCGAGCAGTACTTC	CASREETGLLGEQYF
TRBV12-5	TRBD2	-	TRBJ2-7	TGTGCTAGTGGTGCGCCGGGGGGGGGCCAGCATAACGAGCAGTACTTC	CASGAPGGGQHNEQYF
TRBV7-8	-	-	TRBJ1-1	TGTGCCAGCAGCTTAGCTGGGGTCACTGAAGCTTTCTTT	CASSLAGVTEAFF
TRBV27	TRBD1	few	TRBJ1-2	TGTGCCAGCAGTTTAGGGGGACGACAGGGGGCTAACTATGGCTACACCTTC	CASSLGGRQGANYGYTF
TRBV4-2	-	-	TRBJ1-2	TGTGCCAGCAGCCAAGATTCAGGGAGAGGCTATGGCTACACCTTC	CASSQDSGRGYGYTF
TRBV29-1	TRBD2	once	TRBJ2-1	TGCAGCGAGCGTCCCCTAGCGGGAGGCTACAATGAGCAGTTCTTC	CSERPLAGGYNEQFF
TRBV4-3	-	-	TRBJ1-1	TGCGCCAGCAGCCAAGATCCCCTTTTCATGAACACTGAAGCTTTCTTT	CASSQDPLFMNTEAFF
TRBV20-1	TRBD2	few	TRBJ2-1	TGCAGTGCCAGAACTAGCGGGGGGCTCTACAATGAGCAGTTCTTC	CSARTSGGLYNEQFF
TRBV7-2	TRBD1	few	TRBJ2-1	TGTGCCAGCAGCCCTGGACAGGTGGGGAATGAGCAGTTCTTC	CASSPGQVGNEQFF
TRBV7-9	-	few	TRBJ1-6	TGTGCCAGCAGCTTAGCGGAAGTCTACCGCTATAATTCACCCCTCCACTTT	CASSLAEVYRYNSPLHF
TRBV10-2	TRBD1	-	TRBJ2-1	TGCGCCAGCCTTTGGACAGGGGTCAATGAGCAGTTCTTC	CASLWTGVNEQFF
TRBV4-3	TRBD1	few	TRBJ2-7	TGCGCCAGCAGCCAAGGGACAGGGAACGTCGGCTACGAGCAGTACTTC	CASSQGTGNVGYEQYF
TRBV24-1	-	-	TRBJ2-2	TGTGCCACCAGTGATAGTCTGCTACACTTATCCGGGGAGCTGTTTTTT	CATSDSLLHLSGELFF
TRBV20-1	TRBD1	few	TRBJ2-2	TGCAGTGCTAGGGGAGGACAGGGGTACACCGGGGAGCTGTTTTTT	CSARGGQGYTGELFF
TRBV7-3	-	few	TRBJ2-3	TGTGCCAGTTCACCGGGCGGTGGCCGCACAGATACGCAGTATTTT	CASSPGGGRTDTQYF
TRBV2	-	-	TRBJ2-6	TGTGCCAGCGTACAGGGCTCTGGGGCCAACGTCCTGACTTTC	CASVQGSGANVLTF
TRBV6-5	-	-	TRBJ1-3	TGTGCCTCGTCGGGAAATCCAGGGGTAGGAAACACCATATATTTT	CASSGNPGVGNTIYF
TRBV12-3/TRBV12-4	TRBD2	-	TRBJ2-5	TGTGCCAGCAGTTTGTCCAGCGGGGGGGCCGGGGAGACCCAGTACTTC	CASSLSSGGAGETQYF
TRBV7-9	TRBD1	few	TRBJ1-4	TGTGCCAGCAGGCCTAGACAGGGCCAAGAAAAACTGTTTTTT	CASRPRQGQEKLFF
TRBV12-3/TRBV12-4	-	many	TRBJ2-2	TGTGCCAGCAGGGCTGAAACCGGGGAGCTGTTTTTT	CASRAETGELFF
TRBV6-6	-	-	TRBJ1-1	TGTGCCAGCAGTTACTCCCAGGGTGCTGAAGCTTTCTTT	CASSYSQGAEAFF
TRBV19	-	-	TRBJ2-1	TGTGCCACCTCGCAGGGGTCCTACAATGAGCAGTTCTTC	CATSQGSYNEQFF
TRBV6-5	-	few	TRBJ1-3	TGTGCCAGCAGTTACTCCCCAGGAGATTCTGGAAACACCATATATTTT	CASSYSPGDSGNTIYF
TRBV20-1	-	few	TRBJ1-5	TGCAGTGCCGGGGGGGGTCAGCCCCAGCATTTT	CSAGGGQPQHF
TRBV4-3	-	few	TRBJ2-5	TGCGCCAGCAGCCAAGATCGGTGGAGCCAAGAGACCCAGTACTTC	CASSQDRWSQETQYF
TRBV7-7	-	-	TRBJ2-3	TGTGCCAGCAGCTTAGGGACAGACACAGATACGCAGTATTTT	CASSLGTDTDTQYF
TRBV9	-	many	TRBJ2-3	TGTGCCAGCAGTGAGTGGGCGGGGGCCCGCACAGATACGCAGTATTTT	CASSEWAGARTDTQYF
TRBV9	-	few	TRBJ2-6	TGTGCCAGCAGCGTTGACTTGTCTGGGGCCAACGTCCTGACTTTC	CASSVDLSGANVLTF
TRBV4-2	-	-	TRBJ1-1	TGTGCCAGCAGCCAAGGTTGGACTGAAGCTTTCTTT	CASSQGWTEAFF
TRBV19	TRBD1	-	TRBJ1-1	TGTGCCACGACCGGGACAGGGTTGCGTGAAGCTTTCTTT	CATTGTGLREAFF
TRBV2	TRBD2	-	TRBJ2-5	TGTGCCGCAATGGGAGGGAGTCCGGAGACCCAGTACTTC	CAAMGGSPETQYF
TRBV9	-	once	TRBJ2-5	TGTGCCAGCAGCGTTGACGGACAGAAAGAGACCCAGTACTTC	CASSVDGQKETQYF
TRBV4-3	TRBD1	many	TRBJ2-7	TGCGCCAGCAGCCAATCAGACAGGGTGTACGAGCAGTACTTC	CASSQSDRVYEQYF
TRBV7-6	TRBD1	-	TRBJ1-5	TGTGCCAGCAGCCGACAGGGTCCGAATCAGCCCCAGCATTTT	CASSRQGPNQPQHF